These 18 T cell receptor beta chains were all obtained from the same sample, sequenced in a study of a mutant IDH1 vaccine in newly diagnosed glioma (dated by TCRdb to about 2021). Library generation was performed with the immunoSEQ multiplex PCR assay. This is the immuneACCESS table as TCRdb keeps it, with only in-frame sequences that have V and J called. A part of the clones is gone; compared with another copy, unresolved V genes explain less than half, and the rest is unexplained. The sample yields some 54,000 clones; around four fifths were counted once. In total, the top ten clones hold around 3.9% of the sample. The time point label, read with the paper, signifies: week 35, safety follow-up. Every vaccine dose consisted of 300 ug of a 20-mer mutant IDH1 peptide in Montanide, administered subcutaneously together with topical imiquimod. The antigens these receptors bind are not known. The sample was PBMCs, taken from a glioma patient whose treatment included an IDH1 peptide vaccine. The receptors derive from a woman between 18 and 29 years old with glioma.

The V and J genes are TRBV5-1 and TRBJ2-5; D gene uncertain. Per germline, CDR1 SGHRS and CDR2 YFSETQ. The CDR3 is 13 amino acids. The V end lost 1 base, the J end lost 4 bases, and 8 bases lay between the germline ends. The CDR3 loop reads CASSLIGRETQYF. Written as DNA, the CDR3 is TGCGCCAGCAGCTTGATAGGAAGAGAGACCCAGTACTTC.

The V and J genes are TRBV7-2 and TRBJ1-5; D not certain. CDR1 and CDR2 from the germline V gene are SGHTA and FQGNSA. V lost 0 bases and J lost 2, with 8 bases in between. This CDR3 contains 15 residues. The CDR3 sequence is CASSLAPTGNQPQHF. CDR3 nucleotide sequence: TGTGCCAGCAGCTTAGCCCCGACGGGCAATCAGCCCCAGCATTTT.

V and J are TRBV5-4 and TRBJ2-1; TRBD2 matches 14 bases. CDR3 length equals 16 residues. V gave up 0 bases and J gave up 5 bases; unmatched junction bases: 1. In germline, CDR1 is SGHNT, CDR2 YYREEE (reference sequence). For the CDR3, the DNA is TGTGCCAGCAGCTTGGGGGGACTAGCGGGAGACAATGAGCAGTTCTTC. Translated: CASSLGGLAGDNEQFF.

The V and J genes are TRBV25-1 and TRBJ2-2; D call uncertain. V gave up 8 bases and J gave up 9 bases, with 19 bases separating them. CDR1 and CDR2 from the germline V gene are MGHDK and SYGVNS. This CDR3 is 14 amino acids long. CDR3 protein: CASASGKGSRELFF. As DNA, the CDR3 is TGTGCCAGCGCCTCAGGAAAAGGATCTCGGGAGCTGTTTTTT.

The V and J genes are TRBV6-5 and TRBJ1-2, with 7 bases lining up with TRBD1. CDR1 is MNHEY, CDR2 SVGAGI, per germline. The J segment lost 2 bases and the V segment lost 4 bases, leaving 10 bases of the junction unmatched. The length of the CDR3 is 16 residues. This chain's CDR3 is CASSSPTGSFNYGYTF. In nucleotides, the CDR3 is TGTGCCAGCAGTTCTCCGACAGGGAGTTTCAACTATGGCTACACCTTC.

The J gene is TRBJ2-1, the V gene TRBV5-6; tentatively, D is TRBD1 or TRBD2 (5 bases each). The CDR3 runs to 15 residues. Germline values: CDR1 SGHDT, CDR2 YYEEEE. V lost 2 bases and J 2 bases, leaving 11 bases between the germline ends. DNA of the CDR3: TGTGCCAGCAGCTTAGGGACGGAGCCCTACAATGAGCAGTTCTTC. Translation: CASSLGTEPYNEQFF.

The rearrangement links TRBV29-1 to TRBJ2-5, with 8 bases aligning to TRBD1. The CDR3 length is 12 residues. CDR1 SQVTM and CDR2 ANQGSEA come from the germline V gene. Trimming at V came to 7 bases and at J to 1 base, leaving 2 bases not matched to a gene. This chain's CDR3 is CSGTGGQETQYF. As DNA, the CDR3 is TGCAGCGGCACAGGGGGCCAAGAGACCCAGTACTTC.

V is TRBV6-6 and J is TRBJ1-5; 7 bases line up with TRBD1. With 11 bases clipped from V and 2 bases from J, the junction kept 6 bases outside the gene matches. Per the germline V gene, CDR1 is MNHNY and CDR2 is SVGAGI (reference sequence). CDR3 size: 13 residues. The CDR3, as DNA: TGTGCCGTGGCCGGGACAGGCAATCAGCCCCAGCATTTT. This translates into CAVAGTGNQPQHF.

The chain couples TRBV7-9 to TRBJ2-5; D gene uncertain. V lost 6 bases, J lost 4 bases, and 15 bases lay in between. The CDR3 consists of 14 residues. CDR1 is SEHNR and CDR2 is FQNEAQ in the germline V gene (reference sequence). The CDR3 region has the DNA TGTGCCAGCAGACACGCGGCTAGTTTAGAGACCCAGTACTTC. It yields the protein CASRHAASLETQYF. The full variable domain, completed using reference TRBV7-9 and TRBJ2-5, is DTGVSQNPRHKITKRGQNVTFRCDPISEHNRLYWYRQTLGQGPEFLTYFQNEAQLEKSRLLSDRFSAERPKGSFSTLEIQRTEQGDSAMYLCASRHAASLETQYFGPGTRLLVL.

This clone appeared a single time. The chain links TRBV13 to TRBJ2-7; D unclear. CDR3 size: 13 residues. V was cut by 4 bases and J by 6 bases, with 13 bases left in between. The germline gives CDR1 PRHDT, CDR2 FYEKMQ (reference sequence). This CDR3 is CASSWHREVEQYF. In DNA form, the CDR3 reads TGTGCCAGCAGCTGGCACCGCGAGGTCGAGCAGTACTTC.

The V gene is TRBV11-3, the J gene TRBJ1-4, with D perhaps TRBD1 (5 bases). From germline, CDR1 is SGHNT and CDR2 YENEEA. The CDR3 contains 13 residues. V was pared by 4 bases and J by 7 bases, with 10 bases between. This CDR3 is CASSSIRGEKLFF. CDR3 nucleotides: TGTGCCAGCAGCTCCATAAGGGGTGAAAAACTGTTTTTT.

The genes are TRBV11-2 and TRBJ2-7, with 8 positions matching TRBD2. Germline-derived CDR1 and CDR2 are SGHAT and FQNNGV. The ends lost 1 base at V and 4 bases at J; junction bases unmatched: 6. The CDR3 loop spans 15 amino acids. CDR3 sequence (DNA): TGTGCCAGCAGCTTAGGGGCTAGCGGGCTATACGAGCAGTACTTC. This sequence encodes CASSLGASGLYEQYF.

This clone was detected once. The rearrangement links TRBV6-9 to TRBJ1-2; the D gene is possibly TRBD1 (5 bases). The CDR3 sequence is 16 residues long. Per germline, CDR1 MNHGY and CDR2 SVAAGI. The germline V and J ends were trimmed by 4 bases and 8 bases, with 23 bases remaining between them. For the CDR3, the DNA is TGTGCCAGCAGTTCCGCCCCGGCCAAGGGGCCTGAAGGCTACACCTTC. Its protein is CASSSAPAKGPEGYTF.

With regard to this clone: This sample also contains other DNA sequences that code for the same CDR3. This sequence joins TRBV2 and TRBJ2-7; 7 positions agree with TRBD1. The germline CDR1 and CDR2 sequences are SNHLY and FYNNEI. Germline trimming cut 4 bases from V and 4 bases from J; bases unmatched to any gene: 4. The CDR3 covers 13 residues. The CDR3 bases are TGTGCCAGCAGTGGGACAGGAAGGTACGAGCAGTACTTC. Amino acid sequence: CASSGTGRYEQYF.

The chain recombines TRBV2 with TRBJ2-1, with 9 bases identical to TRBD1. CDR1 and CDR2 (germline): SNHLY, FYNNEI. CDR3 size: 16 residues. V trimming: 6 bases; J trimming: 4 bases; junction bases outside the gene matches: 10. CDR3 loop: CASRGGTGSPYNEQFF. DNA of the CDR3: TGTGCCAGCAGGGGGGGGACAGGGTCCCCGTACAATGAGCAGTTCTTC.

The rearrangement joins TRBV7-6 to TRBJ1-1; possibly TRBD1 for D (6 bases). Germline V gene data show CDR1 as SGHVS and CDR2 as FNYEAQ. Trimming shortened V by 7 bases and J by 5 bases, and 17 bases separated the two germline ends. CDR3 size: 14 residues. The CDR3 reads CASTLVGAGTEAFF. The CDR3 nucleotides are TGTGCCAGCACTCTGGTGGGGGCTGGGACTGAAGCTTTCTTT.

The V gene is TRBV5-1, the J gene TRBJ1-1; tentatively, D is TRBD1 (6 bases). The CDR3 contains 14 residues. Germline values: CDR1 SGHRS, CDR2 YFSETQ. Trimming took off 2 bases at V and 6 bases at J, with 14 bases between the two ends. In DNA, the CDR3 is TGCGCCAGCAGCTTCGGCAGGGGTGCTCCTGAAGCTTTCTTT. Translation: CASSFGRGAPEAFF.

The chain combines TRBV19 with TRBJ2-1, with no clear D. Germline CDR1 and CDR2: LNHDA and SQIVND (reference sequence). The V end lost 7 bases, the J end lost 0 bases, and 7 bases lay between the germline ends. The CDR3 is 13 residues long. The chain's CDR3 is CASNPSSYNEQFF. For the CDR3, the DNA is TGTGCCAGTAACCCCAGCTCCTACAATGAGCAGTTCTTC. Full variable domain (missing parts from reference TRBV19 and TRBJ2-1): DGGITQSPKYLFRKEGQNVTLSCEQNLNHDAMYWYRQDPGQGLRLIYYSQIVNDFQKGDIAEGYSVSREKKESFPLTVTSAQKNPTAFYLCASNPSSYNEQFFGPGTRLTVL.